The T cell receptor beta chain described here comes from a study of cytomegalovirus exposure and HLA in healthy donors. Germline V gives CDR1 SSHAT, CDR2 FNYEAQ (reference sequence). The trim removed 1 base at V and 7 bases at J, leaving 3 bases unmatched. This CDR3 is 15 amino acids long. Use of 60 Vbeta and 13 Jbeta primers characterized the PCR. The assay was immunoSEQ multiplex PCR, and TCRdb's table has in-frame clones only and misses some. The data contain some 180,000 clones, approximately 85% of them singletons. Regarding this clone: Its antigen is not known.

Study-level points and caveats: In a later analysis, TCR beta V- and J-gene trimming showed a link to a missense DCLRE1C variant.

V usage is TRBV7-7 and J usage is TRBJ2-1, with 11 bases matching TRBD2. Material for sequencing was PBMCs. The TCR sequence derives from a woman in her forties or fifties in good health and CMV-seronegative. The CDR3 protein is CASSLGLAGSNEQFF. Here the CDR3 DNA reads TGTGCCAGCAGCTTAGGACTAGCGGGGTCTAATGAGCAGTTCTTC.